This record concerns one T cell receptor (beta chain) sequence. Its antigen has not been determined. Base qualities are missing; no much larger clone stands one base away. This entry belongs to a study of blood T cell repertoires in COVID-19 (dated by TCRdb to 2019 to 2021). About the study as a whole: Samples from collaborators originated in the United States, Italy and Spain and spanned both the acute and convalescent phases of COVID-19. Subjects who had been exposed to COVID-19, were actively infected with it, or had recovered from it provided the deeply sampled blood TCRbeta repertoires that made up the dataset. The material from the prospective study consisted of cDNA or gDNA derived from T cells, B-cell-depleted T cells, or PBMCs. Samples were obtained from the ongoing ImmuneRACE study (first 160 participants) and from 1,254 subjects provided by 6 global collaborators. Where available, HLA class I and class II types were taken from metadata supplied by the sample provider and were not determined by assay-based typing. The sample metadata nearly always contained a de-identified subject ID, COVID-19 status, age in years and sex. The repertoires were released in a freely available public database intended as a resource for research on the immune response to SARS-CoV-2.

TCRbeta CDR3 regions were amplified from genomic DNA by means of the immunoSEQ Assay, a bias-controlled multiplex PCR. Processing in the source paper ran as follows. Within the assay, amplification of reference gene primers was used to estimate how many nucleated cells each sample contained. Sequence reads were collapsed and filtered to measure the absolute abundance of every unique TCRbeta CDR3 rearrangement. For each sample, productive Simpson clonality was calculated as the square root of Simpson's diversity index across productive rearrangements. TCRdb re-hosts the immuneACCESS table, in-frame sequences only. Its copies lack some clones; in the studies checked, an unresolved V gene accounts for under half of them, and the cause for the rest is not known. V and J calls and clone size are copied from that table; D and trimming were computed from the DNA. In this sample the table shows 25,000 to 35,000 clones, 90% to 95% of which occur a single time. Approximately 0.88% of the sample is held by the ten biggest clonotypes.

One collaborating source in Seattle enrolled patients during active infection and followed them longitudinally through the course of disease. Each collaborating institution followed its own protocols to collect whole blood in K2EDTA tubes. For TCRbeta analysis, collaborators shipped samples in one of three forms: frozen whole blood, isolated PBMCs, or DNA extracted from either of those sample types. For CDR1 and CDR2, the germline V gene (reference sequence) lists LNHDA and SQIVND. Germline trimming: 2 bases from V, 5 bases from J; junction bases outside gene matches: 5. The CDR3 goes from the cysteine to the phenylalanine over 14 residues. Only the CDR3 part of the read is kept: 42 bases, read in frame from the first base. The full study reports these points: Clinical and demographic metadata were provided uncurated, with the amount varying by source and participant.

The chain links TRBV19 with TRBJ1-1, with TRBD1 matching 7 junction bases. The sequence derives from a woman in her 70s with COVID-19, enrolled during active disease. Material: peripheral blood. For the CDR3, the sequence is CASSIQGGGTEAFF. At the DNA level, the sequence is TGTGCCAGTAGTATACAGGGGGGAGGTACTGAAGCTTTCTTT.